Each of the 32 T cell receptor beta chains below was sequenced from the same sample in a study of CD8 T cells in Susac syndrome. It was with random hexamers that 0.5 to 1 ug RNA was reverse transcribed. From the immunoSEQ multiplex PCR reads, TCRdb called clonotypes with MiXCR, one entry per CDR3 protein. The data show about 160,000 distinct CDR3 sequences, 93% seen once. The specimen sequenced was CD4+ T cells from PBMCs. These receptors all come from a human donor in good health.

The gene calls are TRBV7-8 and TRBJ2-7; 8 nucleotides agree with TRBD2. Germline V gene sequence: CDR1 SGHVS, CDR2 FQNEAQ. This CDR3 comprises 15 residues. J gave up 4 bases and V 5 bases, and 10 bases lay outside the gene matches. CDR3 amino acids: CASSESPGLVYEQYF. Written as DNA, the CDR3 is TGTGCCAGCAGCGAAAGTCCGGGACTAGTTTACGAGCAGTACTTC.

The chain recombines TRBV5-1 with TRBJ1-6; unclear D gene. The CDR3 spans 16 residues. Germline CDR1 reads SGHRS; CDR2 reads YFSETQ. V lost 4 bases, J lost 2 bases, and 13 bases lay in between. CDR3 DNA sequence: TGCGCCAGCAGCCGGAAGACGTGGGCCTATAATTCACCCCTCCACTTT. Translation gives CASSRKTWAYNSPLHF.

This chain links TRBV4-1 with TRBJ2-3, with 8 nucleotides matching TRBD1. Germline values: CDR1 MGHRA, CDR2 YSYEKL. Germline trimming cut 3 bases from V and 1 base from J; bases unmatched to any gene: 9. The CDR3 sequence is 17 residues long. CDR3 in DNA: TGCGCCAGCAGCCATTACCTTGGACAGGGTGGCACAGATACGCAGTATTTT. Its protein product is CASSHYLGQGGTDTQYF.

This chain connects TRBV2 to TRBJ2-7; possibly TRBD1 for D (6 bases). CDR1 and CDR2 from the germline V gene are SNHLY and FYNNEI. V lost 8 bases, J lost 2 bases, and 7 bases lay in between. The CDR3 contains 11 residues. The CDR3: CASGQTYEQYF. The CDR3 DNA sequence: TGTGCCAGCGGACAGACCTACGAGCAGTACTTC.

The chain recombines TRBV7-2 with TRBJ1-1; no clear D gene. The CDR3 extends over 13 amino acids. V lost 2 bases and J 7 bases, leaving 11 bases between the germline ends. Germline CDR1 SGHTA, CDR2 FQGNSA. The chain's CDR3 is CASSLTRHGEAFF. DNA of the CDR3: TGTGCCAGCAGCTTAACCAGGCATGGTGAAGCTTTCTTT.

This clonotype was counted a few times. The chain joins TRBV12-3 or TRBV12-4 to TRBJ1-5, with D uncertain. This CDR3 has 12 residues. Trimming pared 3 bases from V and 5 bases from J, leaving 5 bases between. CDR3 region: CASSLMDQPQHF. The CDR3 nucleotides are TGTGCCAGCAGTTTGATGGATCAGCCCCAGCATTTT.

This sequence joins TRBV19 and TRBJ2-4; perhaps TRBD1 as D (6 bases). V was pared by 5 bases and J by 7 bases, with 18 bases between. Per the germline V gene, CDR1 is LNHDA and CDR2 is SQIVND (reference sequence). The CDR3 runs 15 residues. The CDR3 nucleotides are TGTGCCAGTAGTGGAATACAGGGAAGTGGGAACATTCAGTACTTC. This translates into CASSGIQGSGNIQYF.

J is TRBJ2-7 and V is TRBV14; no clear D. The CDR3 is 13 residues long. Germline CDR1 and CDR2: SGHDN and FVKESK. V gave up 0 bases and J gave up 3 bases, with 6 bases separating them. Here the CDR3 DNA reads TGTGCCAGCAGCCAAGACTTAGGCTACGAGCAGTACTTC. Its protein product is CASSQDLGYEQYF.

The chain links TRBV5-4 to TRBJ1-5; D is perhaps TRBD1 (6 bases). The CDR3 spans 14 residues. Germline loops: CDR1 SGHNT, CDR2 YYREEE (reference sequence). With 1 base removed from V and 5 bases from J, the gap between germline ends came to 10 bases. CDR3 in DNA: TGTGCCAGCAGCTTGCAGGGGCCTCATCAGCCCCAGCATTTT. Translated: CASSLQGPHQPQHF. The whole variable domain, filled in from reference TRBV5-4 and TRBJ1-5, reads ETGVTQSPTHLIKTRGQQVTLRCSSQSGHNTVSWYQQALGQGPQFIFQYYREEENGRGNFPPRFSGLQFPNYSSELNVNALELDDSALYLCASSLQGPHQPQHFGDGTRLSIL.

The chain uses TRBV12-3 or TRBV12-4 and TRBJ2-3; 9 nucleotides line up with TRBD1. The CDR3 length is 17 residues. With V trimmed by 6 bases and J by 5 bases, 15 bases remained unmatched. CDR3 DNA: TGTGCCAGCAGCCCCGACCCGGACAGGGGTCTTCGAGATACGCAGTATTTT. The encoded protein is CASSPDPDRGLRDTQYF.

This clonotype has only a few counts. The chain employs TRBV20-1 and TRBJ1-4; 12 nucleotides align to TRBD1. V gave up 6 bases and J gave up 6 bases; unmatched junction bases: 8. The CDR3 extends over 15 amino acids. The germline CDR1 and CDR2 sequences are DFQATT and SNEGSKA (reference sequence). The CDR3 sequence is CSAPGQGALDEKLFF. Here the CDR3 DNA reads TGCAGTGCCCCGGGACAGGGGGCGCTTGATGAAAAACTGTTTTTT.

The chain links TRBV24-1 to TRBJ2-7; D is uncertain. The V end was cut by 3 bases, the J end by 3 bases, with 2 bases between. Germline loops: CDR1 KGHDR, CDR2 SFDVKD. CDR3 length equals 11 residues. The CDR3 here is CATSDGYEQYF. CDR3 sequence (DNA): TGTGCCACCAGTGATGGCTACGAGCAGTACTTC.

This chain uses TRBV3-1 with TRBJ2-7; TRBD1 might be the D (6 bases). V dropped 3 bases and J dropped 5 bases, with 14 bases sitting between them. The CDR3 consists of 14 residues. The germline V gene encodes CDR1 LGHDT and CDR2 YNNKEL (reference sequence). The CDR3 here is CASSQSGTINEQYF. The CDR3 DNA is TGTGCCAGCAGCCAGTCCGGGACAATAAACGAGCAGTACTTC.

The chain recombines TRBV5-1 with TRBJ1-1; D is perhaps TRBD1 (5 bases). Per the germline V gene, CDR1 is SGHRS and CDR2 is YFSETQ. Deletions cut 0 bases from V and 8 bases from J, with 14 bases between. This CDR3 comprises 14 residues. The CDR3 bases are TGCGCCAGCAGCTTGGTAGCGGGGCCGCCCGAAGCTTTCTTT. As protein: CASSLVAGPPEAFF. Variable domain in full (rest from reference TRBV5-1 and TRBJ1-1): KAGVTQTPRYLIKTRGQQVTLSCSPISGHRSVSWYQQTPGQGLQFLFEYFSETQRNKGNFPGRFSGRQFSNSRSEMNVSTLELGDSALYLCASSLVAGPPEAFFGQGTRLTVV.

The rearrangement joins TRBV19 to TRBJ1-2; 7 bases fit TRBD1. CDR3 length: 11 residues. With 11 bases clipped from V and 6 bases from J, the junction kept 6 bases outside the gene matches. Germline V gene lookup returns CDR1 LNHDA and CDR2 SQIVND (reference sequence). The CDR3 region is CARKTGNGYTF. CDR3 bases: TGTGCCCGAAAGACAGGGAATGGCTACACCTTC.

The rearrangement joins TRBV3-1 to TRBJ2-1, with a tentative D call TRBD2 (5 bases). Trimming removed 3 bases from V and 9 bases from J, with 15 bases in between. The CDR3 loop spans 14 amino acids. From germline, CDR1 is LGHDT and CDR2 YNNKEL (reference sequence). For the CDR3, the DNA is TGTGCCAGCAGCCATCCTCAAACGGGGAGTGAGCAGTTCTTC. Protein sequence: CASSHPQTGSEQFF.

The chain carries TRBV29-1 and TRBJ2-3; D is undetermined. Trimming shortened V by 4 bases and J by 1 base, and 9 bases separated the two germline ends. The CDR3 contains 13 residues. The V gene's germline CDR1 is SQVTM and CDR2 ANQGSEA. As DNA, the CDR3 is TGCAGCGTTGGGTACTTACGCACAGATACGCAGTATTTT. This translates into CSVGYLRTDTQYF.

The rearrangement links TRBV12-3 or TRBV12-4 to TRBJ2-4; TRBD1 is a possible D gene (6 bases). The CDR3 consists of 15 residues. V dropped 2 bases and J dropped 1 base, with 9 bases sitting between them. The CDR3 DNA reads TGTGCCAGCAGTTTACTTCAGGGGGCCAAAAACATTCAGTACTTC. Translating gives CASSLLQGAKNIQYF.

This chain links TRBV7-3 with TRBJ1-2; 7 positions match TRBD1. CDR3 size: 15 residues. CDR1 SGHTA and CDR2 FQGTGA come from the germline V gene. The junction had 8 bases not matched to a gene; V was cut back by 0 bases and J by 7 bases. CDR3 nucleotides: TGTGCCAGCAGCTTAACCACAGGGGAGGCTCGTGGCTACACCTTC. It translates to CASSLTTGEARGYTF. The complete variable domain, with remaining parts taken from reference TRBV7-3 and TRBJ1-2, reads GAGVSQTPSNKVTEKGKYVELRCDPISGHTALYWYRQSLGQGPEFLIYFQGTGAADDSGLPNDRFFAVRPEGSVSTLKIQRTERGDSAVYLCASSLTTGEARGYTFGSGTRLTVV.

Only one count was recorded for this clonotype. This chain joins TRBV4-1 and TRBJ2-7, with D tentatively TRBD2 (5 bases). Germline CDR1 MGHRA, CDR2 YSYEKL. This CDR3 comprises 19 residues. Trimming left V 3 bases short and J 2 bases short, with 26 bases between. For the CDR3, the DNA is TGCGCCAGCAGCCACCCCGGCCTAGGAGGCAGCCGGGTGACCTACGAGCAGTACTTC. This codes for CASSHPGLGGSRVTYEQYF.

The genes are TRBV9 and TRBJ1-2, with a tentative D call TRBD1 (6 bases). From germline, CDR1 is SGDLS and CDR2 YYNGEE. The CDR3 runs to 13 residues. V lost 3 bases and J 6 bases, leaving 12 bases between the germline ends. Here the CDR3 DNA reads TGTGCCAGCAGCGCAACAGGGAGTAATGGCTACACCTTC. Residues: CASSATGSNGYTF. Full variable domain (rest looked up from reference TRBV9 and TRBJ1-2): DSGVTQTPKHLITATGQRVTLRCSPRSGDLSVYWYQQSLDQGLQFLIQYYNGEERAKGNILERFSAQQFPDLHSELNLSSLELGDSALYFCASSATGSNGYTFGSGTRLTVV.

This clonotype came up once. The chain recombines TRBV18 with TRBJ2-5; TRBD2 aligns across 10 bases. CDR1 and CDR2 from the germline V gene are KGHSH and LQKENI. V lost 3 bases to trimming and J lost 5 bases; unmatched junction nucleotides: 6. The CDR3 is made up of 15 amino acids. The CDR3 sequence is CASSPRTSGEETQYF. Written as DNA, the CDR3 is TGTGCCAGCTCACCTAGGACTAGCGGAGAGGAGACCCAGTACTTC.

The CDR3 sequence is CASSGTVERYTF. CDR3 nucleotides: TGTGCCAGCAGTGGGACAGTCGAGCGCTACACCTTC. V is TRBV6-2 or TRBV6-3 and J is TRBJ1-2, with 7 nucleotides matching TRBD1. The length of the CDR3 is 12 residues. CDR1 and CDR2 from the germline V gene are MNHEY and SVGEGT. V trimming: 5 bases; J trimming: 9 bases; junction bases outside the gene matches: 6.

The DNA for the CDR3 is TGTGCCAGCAGCTCCCGAGTTTGGGGAAATGAGCAGTTCTTC. Protein sequence: CASSSRVWGNEQFF. This chain joins TRBV3-1 and TRBJ2-1, with D uncertain. The CDR3 is 14 amino acids. V was shortened by 5 bases and J by 7 bases, with 15 bases between the two germline ends. From germline, CDR1 is LGHDT and CDR2 YNNKEL (reference sequence).

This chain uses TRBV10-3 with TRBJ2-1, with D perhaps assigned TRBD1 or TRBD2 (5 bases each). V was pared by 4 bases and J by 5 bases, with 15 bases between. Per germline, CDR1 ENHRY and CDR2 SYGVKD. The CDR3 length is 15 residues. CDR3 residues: CAISVTRGNDNEQFF. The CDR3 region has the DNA TGTGCCATCAGTGTTACTAGGGGAAATGACAATGAGCAGTTCTTC.

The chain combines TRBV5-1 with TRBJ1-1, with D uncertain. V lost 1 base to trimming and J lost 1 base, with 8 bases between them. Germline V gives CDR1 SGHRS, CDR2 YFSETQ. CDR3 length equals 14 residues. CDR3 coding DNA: TGCGCCAGCAGCTTGTTGCCGGGGAACACTGAAGCTTTCTTT. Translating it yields CASSLLPGNTEAFF. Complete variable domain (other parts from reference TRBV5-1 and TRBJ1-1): KAGVTQTPRYLIKTRGQQVTLSCSPISGHRSVSWYQQTPGQGLQFLFEYFSETQRNKGNFPGRFSGRQFSNSRSEMNVSTLELGDSALYLCASSLLPGNTEAFFGQGTRLTVV.

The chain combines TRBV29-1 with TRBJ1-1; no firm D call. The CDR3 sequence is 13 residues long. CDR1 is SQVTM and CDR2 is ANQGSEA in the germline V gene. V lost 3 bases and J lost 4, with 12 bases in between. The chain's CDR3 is CSVEGGVGTEAFF. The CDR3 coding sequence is TGCAGCGTTGAGGGAGGTGTGGGCACTGAAGCTTTCTTT.

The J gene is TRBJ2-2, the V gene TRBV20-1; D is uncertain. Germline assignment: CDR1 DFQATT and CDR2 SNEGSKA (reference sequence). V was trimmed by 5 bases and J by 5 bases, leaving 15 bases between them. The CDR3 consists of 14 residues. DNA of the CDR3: TGCAGTGCTCTTCCCGGACGTGGGACCGGGGAGCTGTTTTTT. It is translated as CSALPGRGTGELFF.

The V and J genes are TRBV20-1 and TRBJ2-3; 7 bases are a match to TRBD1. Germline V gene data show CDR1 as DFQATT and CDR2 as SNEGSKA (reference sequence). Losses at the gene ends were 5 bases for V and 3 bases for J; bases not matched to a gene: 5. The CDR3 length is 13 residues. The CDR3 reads CSAEGQITDTQYF. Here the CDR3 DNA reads TGCAGTGCTGAGGGACAGATAACAGATACGCAGTATTTT.

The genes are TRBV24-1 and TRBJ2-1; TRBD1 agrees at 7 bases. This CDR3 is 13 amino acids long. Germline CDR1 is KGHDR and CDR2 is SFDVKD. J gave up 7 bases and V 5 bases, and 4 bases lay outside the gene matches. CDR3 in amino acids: CATSVGGRNEQFF. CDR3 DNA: TGTGCCACCAGTGTAGGGGGCAGGAATGAGCAGTTCTTC.

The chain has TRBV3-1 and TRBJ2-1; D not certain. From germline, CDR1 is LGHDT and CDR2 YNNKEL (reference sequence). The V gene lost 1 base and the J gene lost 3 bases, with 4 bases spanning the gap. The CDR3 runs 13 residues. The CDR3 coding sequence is TGTGCCAGCAGCCAAGCCAGCTACAATGAGCAGTTCTTC. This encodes CASSQASYNEQFF.

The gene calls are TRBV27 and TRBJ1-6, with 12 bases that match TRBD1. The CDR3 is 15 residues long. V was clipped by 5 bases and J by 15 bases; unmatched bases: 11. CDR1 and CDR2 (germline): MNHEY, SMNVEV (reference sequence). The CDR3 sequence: CASSRDRGPTAVLHF. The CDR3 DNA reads TGTGCCAGCAGTAGGGACAGGGGGCCGACTGCTGTCCTCCACTTT.